The sample holds a few counts of the clone carrying this T cell receptor beta chain. This specimen belongs to a study of human T cells and chemical hapten exposure. Study information: Small volume differences among pooled libraries mainly caused per-sample TCR yield variation.

This CDR3 is 13 amino acids long. Trimming left V 3 bases short and J 4 bases short, with 7 bases between. Individual cDNA molecules had unique molecular identifiers attached to them by the library. Using its own MiXCR run on the RACE reads, TCRdb lists one record per CDR3 protein. The data show about 110,000 distinct CDR3 sequences, approximately 10% seen once. The time point denotes: patch test 1, 2 weeks after DPC sensitization. Treatment denoted: therapeutic diphenylcyclopropenone sensitization with weekly scalp DPC. Blood was collected ahead of every patch test applied. This sequence originates from a middle-aged woman with alopecia areata. Some clones in this sample may be carry-over from other donors' samples. Sequenced material: whole blood, taken in connection with sensitization to the hapten diphenylcyclopropenone (DPC). The gene calls are TRBV12-3 or TRBV12-4 and TRBJ1-3; unclear D gene. Here the CDR3 DNA reads TGTGCCAGCAGTTTGCTGGGGGGAAACACCATATATTTT. Protein: CASSLLGGNTIYF.